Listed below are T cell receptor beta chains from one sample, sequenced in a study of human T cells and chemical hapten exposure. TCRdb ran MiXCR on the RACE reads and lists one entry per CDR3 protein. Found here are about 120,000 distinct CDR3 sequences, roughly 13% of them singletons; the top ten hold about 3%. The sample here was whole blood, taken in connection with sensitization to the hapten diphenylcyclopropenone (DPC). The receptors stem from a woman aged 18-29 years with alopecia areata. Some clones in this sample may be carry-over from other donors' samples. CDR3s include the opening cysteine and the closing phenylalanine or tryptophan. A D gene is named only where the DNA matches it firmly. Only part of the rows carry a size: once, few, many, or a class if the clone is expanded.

CSASRGRGLLAMNTEAFF	TRBD1	TRBV20-1	many
CASTPSFYYGYTF	.	TRBV3-2	few
CASSPGPLYQETQYF	.	TRBV11-2	many
CASSSRRPTRQGYTF	.	TRBV12-3/TRBV12-4	.
CASSPTQGANGYTF	.	TRBV18	few
CASSNPGLPRDTQYF	TRBD2	TRBV28	few
CASSNGGVAYSYEQYF	.	TRBV7-9	.
CASSITGNQPQHF	.	TRBV2	few
CASSDLMAGGYTF	.	TRBV6-2/TRBV6-3	.
CASSLGGGAREQFF	TRBD2	TRBV7-6	.
CASSPRIAGARSSYEQYF	TRBD2	TRBV6-1	.
CASSDYGSTANQPQHF	.	TRBV10-2	few
CASSRGTKQETQYF	.	TRBV9	many
CASSHWGRGSYNEQFF	.	TRBV6-5	.
CASSRDISGNTIYF	.	TRBV7-8	.
CVAGTGRITQYF	TRBD2	TRBV28	few
CASSDSGHQPQHF	.	TRBV10-1	few
CASSVGQDRYTGELFF	.	TRBV9	many
CSAWGHQITDTQYF	.	TRBV29-1	.
CASSQDLTSGHVSTEAFF	.	TRBV14	few
CASSYGGTEAFF	.	TRBV6-6	many
CSARPSSDTQYF	.	TRBV20-1	many
CASSPAQSLAKNIQYF	.	TRBV18	.
CASSQGRSGGPTDTQYF	TRBD2	TRBV4-2	few
CGSSLSNRGRRTEAFF	TRBD1	TRBV7-9	.
CASSQRLYF	.	TRBV4-1	.
CASSPPGQYSYEQYF	.	TRBV23-1	many
CATSRELGNEKLFF	.	TRBV15	many